The 8 T cell receptor beta chains presented below share a single source sample, sequenced in a study of post-analysis software for immune sequencing data. Study results and caveats: About five TRBV segments occurring more often in patients than controls included TRBV5-6, TRBV5-1 and TRBV20-1.

These TCRs are of unknown antigen specificity. cDNA libraries for TCR beta contained unique molecular identifiers. A single record per CDR3 protein comes from TCRdb applying MiXCR to the PCR reads. The repertoire holds around 260,000 distinct CDR3 sequences, with 36% as singletons. The sequenced sample was blood. These receptors came from a girl between 5 and 17 years old with multiple sclerosis.

This clonotype was seen repeatedly, ten times or more. The chain links TRBV3-1 to TRBJ1-2, with 9 bases lining up with TRBD1. There are 16 residues in the CDR3. The V gene end was trimmed by 3 bases and the J gene end by 5 bases; junction bases not matched to a gene: 10. Germline V gene lookup returns CDR1 LGHDT and CDR2 YNNKEL (reference sequence). CDR3 DNA sequence: TGTGCCAGCAGCCAGGCCCCGGGACAGGGCCTGTATGGCTACACCTTC. Translating it yields CASSQAPGQGLYGYTF.

The J gene is TRBJ2-1, the V gene TRBV28; 11 bases line up with TRBD2. Judging by the DNA end, TRBJ2-7 fits better; the J call may be wrong. Germline V lookup: CDR1 MDHEN, CDR2 SYDVKM. CDR3 length equals 15 residues. The CDR3 spells CASSSRLAGYNEQYF. The CDR3, as DNA: TGTGCCAGCAGTAGCAGACTAGCGGGGTACAATGAGCAGTACTTC.

This clonotype has only a few counts. The genes are TRBV5-1 and TRBJ2-1; 9 bases are a match to TRBD2. CDR3 length: 17 residues. V trimming: 4 bases; J trimming: 2 bases; junction bases outside the gene matches: 10. Germline V gene data show CDR1 as SGHRS and CDR2 as YFSETQ. The CDR3 sequence is CASSPPILAGTYNEQFF. CDR3 bases: TGCGCCAGCAGCCCTCCTATCCTAGCGGGGACCTACAATGAGCAGTTCTTC.

This clonotype was picked up many times. The chain couples TRBV24-1 to TRBJ2-3, with D uncertain. The V gene's germline CDR1 is KGHDR and CDR2 SFDVKD. Trimming removed 4 bases from V and 6 bases from J, with 13 bases in between. The CDR3 spans 14 residues. This CDR3 reads CATSDVKPQDTQYF. Here the CDR3 DNA reads TGTGCCACCAGTGACGTAAAACCCCAGGATACGCAGTATTTT.

This clonotype has a count of ten or more. CDR3: CASSGQGALDEQFF. The CDR3 coding sequence is TGTGCCAGCAGCGGGCAGGGGGCTTTGGATGAGCAGTTCTTC. This chain links TRBV5-6 with TRBJ2-1; TRBD1 matches at 8 bases. Germline loops: CDR1 SGHDT, CDR2 YYEEEE. The CDR3 loop spans 14 amino acids. V lost 4 bases to trimming and J lost 8 bases; unmatched junction nucleotides: 8.

This clonotype was detected a few times. J is TRBJ2-1 and V is TRBV20-1; 7 bases line up with TRBD2. This CDR3 comprises 13 residues. J gave up 9 bases and V 3 bases, and 8 bases lay outside the gene matches. CDR1 is DFQATT and CDR2 is SNEGSKA in the germline V gene (reference sequence). CDR3 DNA: TGCAGTGCTAGTTCTTTCGGCGGGAGTGAGCAGTTCTTC. Protein: CSASSFGGSEQFF.

The V gene is TRBV3-1, the J gene TRBJ2-2, with 9 bases that match TRBD1. V lost 3 bases to trimming and J lost 4 bases; unmatched junction nucleotides: 6. The CDR3 length is 16 residues. Germline lookup yields CDR1 LGHDT and CDR2 YNNKEL (reference sequence). This CDR3 is CASSHEGQGGTGELFF. The CDR3 nucleotides read TGTGCCAGCAGCCATGAGGGACAGGGAGGCACCGGGGAGCTGTTTTTT.

The rearrangement uses TRBV5-1 and TRBJ2-7; tentative D call: TRBD1 (6 bases). In germline, CDR1 is SGHRS, CDR2 YFSETQ. V shed 4 bases and J shed 3 bases, with 17 bases lying between them. The CDR3 extends over 15 amino acids. The CDR3 region is CASSPGQLLLYEQYF. CDR3 DNA sequence: TGCGCCAGCAGCCCTGGACAGTTACTCCTCTACGAGCAGTACTTC.